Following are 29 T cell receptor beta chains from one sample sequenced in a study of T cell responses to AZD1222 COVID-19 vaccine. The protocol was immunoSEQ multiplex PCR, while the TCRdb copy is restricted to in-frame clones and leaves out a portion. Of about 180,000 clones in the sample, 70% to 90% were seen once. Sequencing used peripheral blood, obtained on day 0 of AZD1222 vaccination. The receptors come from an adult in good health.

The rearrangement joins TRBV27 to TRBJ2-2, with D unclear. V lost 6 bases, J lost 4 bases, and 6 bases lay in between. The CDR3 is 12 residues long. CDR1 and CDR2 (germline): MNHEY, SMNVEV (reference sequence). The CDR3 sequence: CASSGPTGELFF. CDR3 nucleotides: TGTGCCAGCAGCGGGCCCACCGGGGAGCTGTTTTTT.

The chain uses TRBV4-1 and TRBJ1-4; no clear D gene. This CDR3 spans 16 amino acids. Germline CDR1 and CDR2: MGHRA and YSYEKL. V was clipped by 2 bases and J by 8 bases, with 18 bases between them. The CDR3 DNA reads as TGCGCCAGCAGCCAACCAACCGGGTCACTGAGGGAAAAACTGTTTTTT. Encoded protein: CASSQPTGSLREKLFF.

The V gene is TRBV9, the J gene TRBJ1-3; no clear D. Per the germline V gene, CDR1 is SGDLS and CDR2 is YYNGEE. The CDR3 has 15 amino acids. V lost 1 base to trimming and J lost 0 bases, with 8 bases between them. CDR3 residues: CASSVTDNSGNTIYF. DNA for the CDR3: TGTGCCAGCAGCGTAACCGACAACTCTGGAAACACCATATATTTT.

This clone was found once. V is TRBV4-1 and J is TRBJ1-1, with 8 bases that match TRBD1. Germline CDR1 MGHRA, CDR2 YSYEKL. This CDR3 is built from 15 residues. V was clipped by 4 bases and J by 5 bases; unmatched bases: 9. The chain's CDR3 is CASSPIRGRETEAFF. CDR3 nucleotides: TGCGCCAGCAGCCCCATCAGGGGGCGCGAAACTGAAGCTTTCTTT.

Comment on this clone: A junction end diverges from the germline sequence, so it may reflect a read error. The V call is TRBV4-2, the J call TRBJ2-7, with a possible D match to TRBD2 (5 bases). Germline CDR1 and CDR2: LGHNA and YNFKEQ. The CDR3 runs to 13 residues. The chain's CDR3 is CASSQVREGLRGF. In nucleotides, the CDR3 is TGTGCCAGCAGCCAAGTTAGAGAAGGGCTACGGGGATTC.

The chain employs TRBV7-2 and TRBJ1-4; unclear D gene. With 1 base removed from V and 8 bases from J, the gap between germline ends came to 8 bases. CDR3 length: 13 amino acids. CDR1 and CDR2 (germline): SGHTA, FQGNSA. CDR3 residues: CASSLVNGEKLFF. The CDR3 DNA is TGTGCCAGCAGCTTAGTTAACGGAGAAAAACTGTTTTTT.

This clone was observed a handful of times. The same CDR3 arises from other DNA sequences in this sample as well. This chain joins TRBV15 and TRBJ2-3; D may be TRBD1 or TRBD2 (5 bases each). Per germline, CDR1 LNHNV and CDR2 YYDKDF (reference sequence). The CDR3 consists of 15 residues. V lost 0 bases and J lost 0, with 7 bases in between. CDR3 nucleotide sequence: TGTGCCACCAGCAGAGATCGGGACAGCACAGATACGCAGTATTTT. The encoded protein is CATSRDRDSTDTQYF.

The CDR3 region is CASSHAKGNTGELFF. The CDR3 DNA sequence: TGCGCCAGCAGCCATGCTAAGGGAAACACCGGGGAGCTGTTTTTT. The gene calls are TRBV4-1 and TRBJ2-2; D not resolved. In germline, CDR1 is MGHRA, CDR2 YSYEKL. The germline V and J ends were trimmed by 3 bases and 2 bases, with 10 bases remaining between them. This CDR3 region has 15 residues.

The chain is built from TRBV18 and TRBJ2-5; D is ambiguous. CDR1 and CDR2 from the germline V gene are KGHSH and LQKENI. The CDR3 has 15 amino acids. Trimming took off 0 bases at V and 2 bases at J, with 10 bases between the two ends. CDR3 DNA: TGTGCCAGCTCACCACCGGCCAGGATTCAAGAGACCCAGTACTTC. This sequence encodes CASSPPARIQETQYF.

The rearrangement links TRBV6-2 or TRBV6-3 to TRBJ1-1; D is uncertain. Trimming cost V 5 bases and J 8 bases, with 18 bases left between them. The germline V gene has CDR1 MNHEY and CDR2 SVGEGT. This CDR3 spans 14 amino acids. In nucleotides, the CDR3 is TGTGCCAGCAGTGAGACTCCCTTTTTTGGGGAAGCTTTCTTT. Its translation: CASSETPFFGEAFF.

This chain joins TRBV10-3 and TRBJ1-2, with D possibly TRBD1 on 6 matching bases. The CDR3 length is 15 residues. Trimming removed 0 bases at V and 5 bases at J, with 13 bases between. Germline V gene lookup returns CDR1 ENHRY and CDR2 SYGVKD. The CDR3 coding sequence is TGTGCCATCAGTGAGTCTTGGACAGTCCTTTATGGCTACACCTTC. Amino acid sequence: CAISESWTVLYGYTF.

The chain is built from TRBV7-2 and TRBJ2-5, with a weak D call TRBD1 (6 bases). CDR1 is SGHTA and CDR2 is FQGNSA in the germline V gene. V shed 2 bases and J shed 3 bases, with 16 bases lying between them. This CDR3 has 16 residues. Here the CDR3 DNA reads TGTGCCAGCAGCTTAAATCTCAACAGGGCGGAAGAGACCCAGTACTTC. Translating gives CASSLNLNRAEETQYF.

The CDR3 spells CASSWAKERFQETQYF. Here the CDR3 DNA reads TGCGCCAGCAGCTGGGCCAAGGAGAGGTTCCAAGAGACCCAGTACTTC. The chain carries TRBV5-1 and TRBJ2-5; no reliable D call. The V end was cut by 3 bases, the J end by 1 base, with 16 bases between. The germline V gene has CDR1 SGHRS and CDR2 YFSETQ. The CDR3 loop spans 16 amino acids.

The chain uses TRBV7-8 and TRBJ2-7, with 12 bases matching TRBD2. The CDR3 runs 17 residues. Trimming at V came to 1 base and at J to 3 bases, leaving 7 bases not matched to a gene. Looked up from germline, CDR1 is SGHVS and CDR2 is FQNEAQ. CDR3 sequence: CASSLGPSGGVLYEQYF. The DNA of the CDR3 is TGTGCCAGCAGCTTAGGACCTAGCGGGGGGGTGCTCTACGAGCAGTACTTC.

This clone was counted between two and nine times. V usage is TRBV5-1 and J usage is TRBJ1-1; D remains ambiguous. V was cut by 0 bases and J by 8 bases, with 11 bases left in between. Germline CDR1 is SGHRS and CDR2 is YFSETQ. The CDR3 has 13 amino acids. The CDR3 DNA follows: TGCGCCAGCAGCTTGGCCTTGCTGGGGGAAGCTTTCTTT. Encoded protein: CASSLALLGEAFF.

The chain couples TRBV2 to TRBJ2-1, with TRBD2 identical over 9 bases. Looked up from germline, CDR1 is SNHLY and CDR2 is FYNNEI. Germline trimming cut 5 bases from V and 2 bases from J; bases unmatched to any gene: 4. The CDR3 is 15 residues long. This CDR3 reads CASSTTSGPYNEQFF. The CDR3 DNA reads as TGTGCCAGCAGTACGACTAGCGGCCCCTACAATGAGCAGTTCTTC.

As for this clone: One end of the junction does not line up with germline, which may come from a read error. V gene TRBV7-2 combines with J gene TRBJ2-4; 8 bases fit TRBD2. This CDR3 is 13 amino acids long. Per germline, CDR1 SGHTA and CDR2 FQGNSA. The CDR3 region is CASSPSGSGGPVF. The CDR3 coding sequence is TGTGCCAGCAGCCCCTCCGGGAGCGGGGGCCCCGTTTTC.

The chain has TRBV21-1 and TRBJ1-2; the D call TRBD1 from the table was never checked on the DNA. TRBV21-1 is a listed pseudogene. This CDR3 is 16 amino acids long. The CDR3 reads CASSKRSGGEDYGYTF. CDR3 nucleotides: TGTGCCAGCAGCAAACGGTCAGGGGGCGAAGACTATGGCTACACCTTC.

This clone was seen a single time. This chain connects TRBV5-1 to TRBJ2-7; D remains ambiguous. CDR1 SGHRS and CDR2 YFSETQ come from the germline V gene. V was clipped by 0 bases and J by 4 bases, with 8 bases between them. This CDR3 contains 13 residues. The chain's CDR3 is CASSLDQDYEQYF. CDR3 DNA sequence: TGCGCCAGCAGCTTGGATCAGGATTACGAGCAGTACTTC.

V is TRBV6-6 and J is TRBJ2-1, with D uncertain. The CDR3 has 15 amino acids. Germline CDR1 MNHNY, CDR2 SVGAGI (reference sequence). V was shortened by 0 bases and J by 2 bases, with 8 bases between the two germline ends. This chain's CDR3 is CASSYSTIPYNEQFF. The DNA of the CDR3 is TGTGCCAGCAGTTACTCTACCATCCCCTACAATGAGCAGTTCTTC.

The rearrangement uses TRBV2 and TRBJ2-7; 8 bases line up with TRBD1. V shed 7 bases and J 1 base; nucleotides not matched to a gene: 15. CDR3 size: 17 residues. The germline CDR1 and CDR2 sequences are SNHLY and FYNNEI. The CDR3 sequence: CASNWDRPNAISYEQYF. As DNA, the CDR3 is TGTGCCAGCAATTGGGACAGGCCAAACGCCATTTCCTACGAGCAGTACTTC.

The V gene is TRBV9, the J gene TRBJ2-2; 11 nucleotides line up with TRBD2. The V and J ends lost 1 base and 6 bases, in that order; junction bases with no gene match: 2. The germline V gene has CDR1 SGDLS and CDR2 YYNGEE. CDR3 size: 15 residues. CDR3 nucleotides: TGTGCCAGCAGCGTAACTAGCGGGGGACCCGGGGAGCTGTTTTTT. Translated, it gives CASSVTSGGPGELFF.

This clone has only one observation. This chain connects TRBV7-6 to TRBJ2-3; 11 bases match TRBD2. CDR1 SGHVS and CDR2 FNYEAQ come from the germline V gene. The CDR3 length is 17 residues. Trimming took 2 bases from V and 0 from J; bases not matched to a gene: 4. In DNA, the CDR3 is TGTGCCAGCAGCTTACCGGGGACTAGCGGAAGCACAGATACGCAGTATTTT. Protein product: CASSLPGTSGSTDTQYF.

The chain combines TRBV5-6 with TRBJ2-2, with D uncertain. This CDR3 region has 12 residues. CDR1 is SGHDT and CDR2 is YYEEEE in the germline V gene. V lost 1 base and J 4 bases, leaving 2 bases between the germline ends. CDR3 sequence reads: CASSLFTGELFF. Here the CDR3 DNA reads TGTGCCAGCAGCTTGTTCACCGGGGAGCTGTTTTTT.

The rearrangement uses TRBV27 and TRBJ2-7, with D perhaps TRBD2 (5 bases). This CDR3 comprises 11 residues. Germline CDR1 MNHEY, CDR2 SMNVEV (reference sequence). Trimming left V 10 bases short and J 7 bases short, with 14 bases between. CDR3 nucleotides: TGTGCCACGGGAAGTACTTGGGAGCAGTACTTC. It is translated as CATGSTWEQYF.

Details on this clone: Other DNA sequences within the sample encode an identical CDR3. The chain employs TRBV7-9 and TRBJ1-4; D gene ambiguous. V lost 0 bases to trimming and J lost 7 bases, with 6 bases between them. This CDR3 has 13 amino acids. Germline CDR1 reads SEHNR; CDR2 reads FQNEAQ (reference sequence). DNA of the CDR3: TGTGCCAGCAGCTTAGCGGGAGGTGAAAAACTGTTTTTT. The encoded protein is CASSLAGGEKLFF.

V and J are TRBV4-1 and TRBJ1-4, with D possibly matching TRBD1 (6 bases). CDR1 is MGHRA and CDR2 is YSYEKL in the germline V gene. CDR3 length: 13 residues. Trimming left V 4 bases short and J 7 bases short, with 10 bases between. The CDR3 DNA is TGCGCCAGCAGCCCCCGGACAGTTGAAAAACTGTTTTTT. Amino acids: CASSPRTVEKLFF.

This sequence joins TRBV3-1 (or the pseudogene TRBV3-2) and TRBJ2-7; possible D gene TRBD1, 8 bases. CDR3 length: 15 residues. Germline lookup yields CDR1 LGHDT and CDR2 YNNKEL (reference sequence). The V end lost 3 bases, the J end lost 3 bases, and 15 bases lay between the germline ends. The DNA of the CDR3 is TGTGCCAGCAGCCACACAGGGGGGGTGGGCTACGAGCAGTACTTC. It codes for CASSHTGGVGYEQYF.

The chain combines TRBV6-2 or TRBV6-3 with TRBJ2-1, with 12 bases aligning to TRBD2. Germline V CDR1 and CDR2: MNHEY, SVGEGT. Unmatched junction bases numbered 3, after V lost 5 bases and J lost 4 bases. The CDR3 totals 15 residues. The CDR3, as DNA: TGTGCCAGCAGTCCCCTAGCGGGGGGGTACAATGAGCAGTTCTTC. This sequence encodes CASSPLAGGYNEQFF.